Listed below are T cell receptor beta chains from one sample, sequenced in a study of T cells in Graves' hyperthyroidism and ophthalmopathy. Each CDR3 protein is one row after TCRdb ran MiXCR on the multiplex PCR reads. The table lists hundreds of thousands of distinct CDR3 sequences, less than 45% of them singletons. Sequenced material: peripheral blood or thyroid tissue (not recorded which). Receptors originate from an adult man with Graves' disease, either hyperthyroidism or ophthalmopathy (not recorded which). CDR3s include the opening cysteine and the closing phenylalanine or tryptophan. Each record gives: V gene, CDR3 length, D gene, J gene, clone size, CDR3 protein, CDR3 DNA. The D gene is left open where the match is weak. Expanded clones get a size class; other rows say once, few or many, or leave the size out.

TRBV11-2,17,TRBD1,TRBJ1-3,NA,CASSELNRGSSGNTIYF,TGTGCCAGCAGCGAATTGAACAGGGGGAGCTCTGGAAACACCATATATTTT
TRBV29-1,13,NA,TRBJ1-2,NA,CSVVRDINYGYTF,TGCAGCGTTGTACGGGACATTAACTATGGCTACACCTTC
TRBV6-1,15,NA,TRBJ1-5,NA,CASREGGRGDQPQHF,TGTGCCAGCAGGGAAGGGGGAAGGGGTGATCAGCCCCAGCATTTT
TRBV7-9,16,TRBD1,TRBJ2-7,NA,CASSFRDRGLNYEQYF,TGTGCCAGCAGCTTCCGGGACAGGGGATTAAATTACGAGCAGTACTTC
TRBV10-3,15,TRBD1,TRBJ1-6,NA,CAIRGTGGDNSPLHF,TGTGCCATCAGGGGGACAGGGGGCGATAATTCACCCCTCCACTTT
TRBV29-1,14,NA,TRBJ2-2,NA,CSVVRDLGTGELFF,TGCAGCGTTGTACGGGACCTCGGGACCGGGGAGCTGTTTTTT
TRBV29-1,15,NA,TRBJ1-4,many,CSVEDTGETAEKLFF,TGCAGCGTTGAAGATACGGGTGAGACAGCTGAAAAACTGTTTTTT
TRBV6-5,12,NA,TRBJ2-3,NA,CAISAGTDTQYF,TGTGCCATCAGTGCGGGAACAGATACGCAGTATTTT
TRBV7-8,14,NA,TRBJ1-2,NA,CASSTLGGTYGYTF,TGTGCCAGCAGCACCCTGGGCGGGACCTATGGCTACACCTTC
TRBV20-1,12,NA,TRBJ2-5,once,CSARDGEMPQYF,TGCAGTGCTAGAGACGGGGAGATGCCCCAGTACTTC
TRBV7-9,18,TRBD2,TRBJ2-6,NA,CASSAGLAFFSGANVLTF,TGTGCCAGCAGCGCTGGACTAGCGTTTTTCTCTGGGGCCAACGTCCTGACTTTC
TRBV15,15,NA,TRBJ2-3,few,CATSRVWGLRDTQYF,TGTGCCACCAGCAGAGTGTGGGGGCTCAGAGATACGCAGTATTTT
TRBV2,15,TRBD2,TRBJ2-7,NA,CASSYGRGGSYEQYF,TGTGCCAGCAGCTACGGTCGCGGGGGGTCATACGAGCAGTACTTC
TRBV9,12,NA,TRBJ1-2,few,CASSRGRNGYTF,TGTGCCAGCAGCCGCGGACGGAATGGCTACACCTTC
TRBV19,15,TRBD1,TRBJ2-7,NA,CASSPRTGSSYEQYF,TGTGCCAGTAGTCCCCGGACAGGGAGCTCCTACGAGCAGTACTTC
TRBV20-1,13,NA,TRBJ1-2,many,CSAREGTDYGYTF,TGCAGTGCTAGAGAAGGTACAGACTATGGCTACACCTTC
TRBV7-2,16,TRBD2,TRBJ2-2,NA,CASSLVPRGGPGELFF,TGTGCCAGCAGCTTAGTTCCTCGGGGGGGCCCCGGGGAGCTGTTTTTT
TRBV19,15,NA,TRBJ2-7,NA,CASSPSRTVAYEQYF,TGTGCCAGCTCACCTAGTCGGACGGTGGCGTACGAGCAGTACTTC